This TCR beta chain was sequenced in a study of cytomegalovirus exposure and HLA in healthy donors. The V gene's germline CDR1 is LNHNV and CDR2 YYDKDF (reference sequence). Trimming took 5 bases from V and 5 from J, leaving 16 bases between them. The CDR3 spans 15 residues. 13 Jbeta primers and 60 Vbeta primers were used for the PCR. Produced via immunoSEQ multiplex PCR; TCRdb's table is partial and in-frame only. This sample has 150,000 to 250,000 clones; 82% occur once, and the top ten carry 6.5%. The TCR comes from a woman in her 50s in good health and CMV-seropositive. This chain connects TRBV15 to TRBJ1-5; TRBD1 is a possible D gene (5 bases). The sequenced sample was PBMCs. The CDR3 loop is CATSPPAGRYQPQHF. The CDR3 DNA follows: TGTGCCACCAGCCCGCCGGCAGGGCGTTATCAGCCCCAGCATTTT.